This T cell receptor (beta chain) originates from a study of long-term antiretroviral therapy in people with HIV (dated by TCRdb to between 2021 and 2024). Background for the entire study: The earliest samples were collected roughly a decade before the 2015 WHO recommendation for immediate ART, at a time when ART was usually postponed until CD4 counts fell. No cross-contamination during QIAcube processing turned up in test extractions that ran a monoclonal T-cell line alongside 33 polyclonal samples. About 35% of the 30 participants with HIV were female. This retrospective serial study examined whether starting ART and sustained HIV suppression were associated with changes in the composition and diversity of the TRB repertoire in peripheral blood. A total of 150 to 200 cryopreserved PBMC samples came from around 30 adults with confirmed HIV infection and were collected serially over a mean of roughly 6 years (range 1-12). Findings and caveats that apply to the study as a whole: Starting ART was linked to a significant rise in TRB diversity, yet even after long-term ART the diversity remained significantly lower than in transplant donor controls. Inferences about post-ART repertoire changes are limited because no data were available on ART adherence, viral resistance or therapy changes. The samples were dated from about 2003 to 2018, and the ART regimens that were used may be less effective than current ART regimens. Narrower CDR3 length ranges were observed in HIV repertoires than in controls, and an antigen-experienced repertoire with only a slight naive shift after ART was suggested by the network structure. Because PBMC availability was limited, only the TCR beta chain was sequenced, with no alpha chain pairing. Expanded TRB clones identified before ART initiation dominated the repertoire across all time points, though the dominance fluctuated and decreased in many PLHIV after ART. Unsorted PBMC were profiled instead of sorted CD4+ and CD8+ T cells because pre-ART samples had limited cell numbers.

To be included, a participant needed at least one PBMC sample from before ART initiation plus at least two post-ART samples. All participants with HIV were treated in the United States of America. Before DNA extraction, cryopreserved samples of about 1-11 million PBMC were thawed and then washed. At the time of the earliest PBMC sample for each participant with HIV, ages ranged from roughly 23 to 60 years. Each participant contributed PBMC samples from 1-4 timepoints before ART initiation and 2-8 timepoints after ART initiation, with a median of 7 samples. For every participant, serial HIV viral load, CD4+ T-cell count, ART history and demographic data were obtained. Genomic DNA was extracted from unsorted PBMC with a Qiagen kit on a QIAcube, with processing performed in batches of 12 samples. To note about this clone: Its antigen specificity is not known. Qualities for individual bases were not recorded, and no much larger clone is one base off.

The immunoSEQ hsTCRB v3.0 assay was used at survey level resolution to sequence the TRB variable region. TRB sequencing targeted a depth of about 35,000-55,000 T-cell genomes per sample. TRB libraries were pooled and sequenced on an Illumina MiSeq using a v3 150-cycle kit. Per the authors' processing: Repertoire analysis ran in R within a reproducible Nextflow workflow covering QC, data transformation and analysis. Custom analyses were implemented in LymphoSeq2, an R package for AIRR-Seq data exploration. After excluding several samples that yielded fewer than 5000 total TRB sequences, fewer than 200 HIV repertoires remained for analysis. Among the approximately 180 HIV repertoires that were kept, some 61 were collected before ART initiation and roughly 130 were collected after ART initiation. Each repertoire was downsampled to 5000 TRB nucleotide sequences, and summary statistics were averaged across 100 downsampling iterations. Only TRB sequences with CDR3 regions of at least seven amino acids were retained for analysis. A Shannon entropy-derived clonality score and the Gini coefficient were used to measure diversity. In repertoire networks, the top 5000 CDR3 amino acid sequences were linked whenever an edit distance of one separated two sequences. Antigen specificity groups and MHC restriction were predicted for TRB CDR3 amino acid sequences with GLIPH2. CDR3 amino acid sequences were matched against VDJdb and McPAS-TCR to flag known CMV, EBV, HIV or tissue antigen associations. Pre-ART, post-ART and control groups were compared with Wilcoxon signed-rank tests and Holm-Bonferroni correction. Here the immuneACCESS table is served through TCRdb, limited to in-frame sequences with V and J called. Missing clones are a known gap in these copies; in checked studies unresolved V genes cover under half, and the rest lacks a known reason. V and J calls and clone size come straight from that table; D and trimming were deduced from the DNA. Here the sample has 25,000 to 30,000 clones; over 85% occur a single time. The ten top clones hold about 3.9% of the sample.

Reading from cysteine to phenylalanine, the CDR3 counts 16 amino acids. This entry keeps only the CDR3 DNA: 48 bases, framed from base 1. The junction shows trimming of 1 base on V and 3 bases on J, plus 10 bases between the germline ends. Sequences MNHEY (CDR1) and SMNVEV (CDR2) are obtained from the germline V gene (reference sequence). Recombination connected TRBV27 to TRBJ2-6; the best D guess is TRBD2, with 5 bases matching. This TCR was sampled from a woman younger than 35 with HIV. The specimen was unsorted PBMCs, collected 1.8 years after starting antiretroviral therapy. Read as DNA, the sequence is TGTGCCAGCAGTTTATTAGGCGGGTTTGGGGCCAACGTCCTGACTTTC. Translation gives CASSLLGGFGANVLTF.